These 5 T cell receptor beta chains were all obtained from the same sample, sequenced in a study of PD-1 blockade in classical Hodgkin lymphoma. Only in-frame clones appear in the TCRdb table, and some are missing; sequencing was by immunoSEQ multiplex PCR. The data contain some 100,000 clones, around nine tenths of them seen just once; the ten biggest clones take up 2.8%. Every patient had relapsed following autologous stem cell transplantation, and cohorts differed in brentuximab vedotin exposure. Sequencing was performed on peripheral blood mononuclear cells (PBMCs), taken at baseline. These TCRs come from a human donor with classical Hodgkin lymphoma.

The chain combines TRBV10-2 with TRBJ2-7; 13 bases align to TRBD2. The CDR3 has 14 amino acids. The V and J ends lost 9 bases and 2 bases, in that order; junction bases with no gene match: 4. Germline assignment: CDR1 WSHSY and CDR2 SAAADI. CDR3 coding DNA: TGCGCCAGAACAGGGACTAGCGGGACCTACGAGCAGTACTTC. Amino acids: CARTGTSGTYEQYF.

The chain carries TRBV19 and TRBJ1-5; D might be TRBD1 (6 bases). The germline V gene encodes CDR1 LNHDA and CDR2 SQIVND (reference sequence). V was cut by 3 bases and J by 5 bases, with 17 bases left in between. The CDR3 sequence is 16 residues long. As DNA, the CDR3 is TGTGCCAGTAGTATGTCCCGGGGGCAGACTCATCAGCCCCAGCATTTT. Its translation is CASSMSRGQTHQPQHF.

The chain carries TRBV14 and TRBJ1-1, with D uncertain. With 4 bases removed from V and 5 bases from J, the gap between germline ends came to 11 bases. The CDR3 is 13 residues long. Looked up from germline, CDR1 is SGHDN and CDR2 is FVKESK. CDR3 nucleotide sequence: TGTGCCAGCAGCCTTAGACGGGAAACTGAAGCTTTCTTT. As protein: CASSLRRETEAFF.

This chain uses TRBV11-2 with TRBJ2-3; 7 bases align to TRBD2. This CDR3 spans 17 amino acids. CDR1 and CDR2 (germline): SGHAT, FQNNGV. After removal of 0 bases from V and 0 bases from J, the junction contained 6 bases not matched to a gene. This CDR3 reads CASSLEHAGESTDTQYF. The CDR3 DNA is TGTGCCAGCAGCTTAGAACACGCGGGGGAGAGCACAGATACGCAGTATTTT.

This clone came up a few times. The chain uses TRBV19 and TRBJ1-2, with 10 bases matching TRBD1. CDR1 is LNHDA and CDR2 is SQIVND in the germline V gene (reference sequence). V lost 6 bases, J lost 2 bases, and 3 bases stayed unmatched. The CDR3 is made up of 14 amino acids. The CDR3 DNA sequence: TGTGCCAGTAGGGGACAGGGGTGGAACTATGGCTACACCTTC. Its translation is CASRGQGWNYGYTF.